These 29 T cell receptor beta chains share one sample of origin, sequenced in a study of blood T cells in healthy people across ages. For the second PCR, which ran for roughly 7 to 11 cycles, a sample-barcoded 5' primer and a J-beta primer mix were used. One entry per CDR3 protein, called by TCRdb with MiXCR from the 5' RACE reads. The sample has under 1,000,000 distinct CDR3 sequences; about 46% are singletons. Sequenced input: blood. The source of these receptors is a man at least 80 years old in good health.

This clonotype was seen more than once but under ten times. The J gene is TRBJ1-2, the V gene TRBV28, with D maybe TRBD1 (5 bases). V shed 6 bases and J shed 4 bases, with 21 bases lying between them. The CDR3 has 16 amino acids. Germline assignment: CDR1 MDHEN and CDR2 SYDVKM. The CDR3 nucleotides read TGTGCCAGCAGCACGTGGGGGGAGATGGGGGGCTATGGCTACACCTTC. Its protein is CASSTWGEMGGYGYTF.

This clonotype was counted ten times or more. The chain combines TRBV29-1 with TRBJ2-5; the match to TRBD2 covers 9 bases. The CDR3 length is 15 residues. Germline trimming cut 7 bases from V and 11 bases from J; bases unmatched to any gene: 20. Germline V gene data show CDR1 as SQVTM and CDR2 as ANQGSEA. CDR3 nucleotides: TGCAGCGCCCAACTCCTAGCGGGGTGGTACAATGAGCAGTACTTC. Translating gives CSAQLLAGWYNEQYF.

V is TRBV5-5 and J is TRBJ1-2; 9 nucleotides line up with TRBD1. With 0 bases clipped from V and 8 bases from J, the junction kept 5 bases outside the gene matches. The germline V gene encodes CDR1 SGHKS and CDR2 YYEKEE (reference sequence). The CDR3 contains 14 residues. In DNA, the CDR3 is TGTGCCAGCAGCTTGGCGGGGACAGGGAACGGCTACACCTTC. Protein sequence: CASSLAGTGNGYTF.

V and J are TRBV12-3 or TRBV12-4 and TRBJ2-6, with D maybe TRBD1 (6 bases). V was pared by 4 bases and J by 2 bases, with 18 bases between. This CDR3 is built from 18 residues. DNA for the CDR3: TGTGCCAGCAGTTCCCGACAGGTTATCCCTACTGGGGCCAACGTCCTGACTTTC. Protein product: CASSSRQVIPTGANVLTF.

CDR3 in amino acids: CASSLARGREHEQYF. DNA of the CDR3: TGCGCCAGCAGCTTGGCTCGGGGAAGGGAGCACGAGCAGTACTTC. V is TRBV5-1 and J is TRBJ2-7, with a weak D call TRBD2 (5 bases). This CDR3 comprises 15 residues. Trimming stripped 0 bases from V and 5 bases from J, with 15 bases between. The germline V gene encodes CDR1 SGHRS and CDR2 YFSETQ.

The chain links TRBV9 to TRBJ2-1; perhaps TRBD2 as D (7 bases). This CDR3 region has 15 residues. Deletions cut 4 bases from V and 5 bases from J, with 16 bases between. CDR1 and CDR2 from the germline V gene are SGDLS and YYNGEE. CDR3 sequence reads: CASSRGAGANNEQFF. As DNA, the CDR3 is TGTGCCAGCAGCCGAGGGGCGGGGGCCAACAATGAGCAGTTCTTC.

This rearrangement joins TRBV3-1 to TRBJ2-5; 14 nucleotides align to TRBD2. Per the germline V gene, CDR1 is LGHDT and CDR2 is YNNKEL (reference sequence). The length of the CDR3 is 15 residues. The ends lost 2 bases at V and 7 bases at J; junction bases unmatched: 3. Here the CDR3 reads CASSQPTSGRATQYF. CDR3 nucleotides: TGTGCCAGCAGCCAACCGACTAGCGGGAGGGCGACCCAGTACTTC.

This clonotype was counted between two and nine times. The chain combines TRBV4-2 with TRBJ2-1, with 11 nucleotides matching TRBD2. The trim removed 4 bases at V and 6 bases at J, leaving 8 bases unmatched. Germline CDR1 and CDR2: LGHNA and YNFKEQ. The CDR3 contains 16 residues. This CDR3 is CASSRGIAGGPNEQFF. The CDR3, as DNA: TGTGCCAGCAGCCGAGGAATAGCGGGAGGGCCCAATGAGCAGTTCTTC.

V is TRBV25-1 and J is TRBJ1-4; no firm D call. This CDR3 contains 16 residues. V lost 4 bases to trimming and J lost 7 bases, with 19 bases between them. The germline CDR1 and CDR2 sequences are MGHDK and SYGVNS. The CDR3 reads CASSAALTAKGEKLFF. The DNA for the CDR3 is TGTGCCAGCAGTGCGGCCCTGACGGCTAAGGGTGAAAAACTGTTTTTT.

This clonotype was detected many times. The chain couples TRBV20-1 to TRBJ2-7; TRBD1 might be the D (6 bases). Germline CDR1 reads DFQATT; CDR2 reads SNEGSKA (reference sequence). The CDR3 covers 17 residues. Trimming stripped 3 bases from V and 4 bases from J, with 25 bases between. The CDR3 reads CSASRAVSGTSAYEQYF. For the CDR3, the DNA is TGCAGTGCTAGTCGCGCCGTCTCCGGGACATCGGCTTACGAGCAGTACTTC.

This clonotype came up many times. This may arise from a read error, as a much more abundant clone is one base away. The chain combines TRBV29-1 with TRBJ2-5, with D unclear. Trimming cost V 2 bases and J 11 bases, with 12 bases left between them. In germline, CDR1 is SQVTM, CDR2 ANQGSEA. The CDR3 length is 11 residues. CDR3 protein: CSVESGGEQYF. DNA of the CDR3: TGCAGCGTTGAATCGGGCGGTGAGCAGTACTTC.

This chain uses TRBV5-1 with TRBJ2-4, with D perhaps TRBD1 (5 bases). The J call is doubtful: the DNA matches TRBJ2-7 better. CDR3 length: 13 amino acids. Germline CDR1 SGHRS, CDR2 YFSETQ. CDR3 amino acids: CASSLAPGLEQYF. Written as DNA, the CDR3 is TGCGCCAGCAGCTTGGCCCCAGGGCTCGAGCAGTACTTC.

The gene calls are TRBV29-1 and TRBJ2-3; D uncertain. Trimming left V 6 bases short and J 5 bases short, with 18 bases between. Germline loops: CDR1 SQVTM, CDR2 ANQGSEA. The CDR3 totals 14 residues. This CDR3 reads CSVPWSSTGDTQYF. In DNA form, the CDR3 reads TGCAGCGTCCCCTGGTCCTCGACCGGAGATACGCAGTATTTT.

The chain carries TRBV6-1 and TRBJ1-5, with no clear D. V gave up 8 bases and J gave up 4 bases, with 15 bases separating them. CDR1 MNHNS and CDR2 SASEGT come from the germline V gene. The CDR3 loop spans 14 amino acids. The CDR3: CASLGRMGNQPQHF. In nucleotides, the CDR3 is TGTGCCAGCCTTGGACGGATGGGAAATCAGCCCCAGCATTTT.

The chain has TRBV7-2 and TRBJ1-2, with 7 bases that match TRBD1. Germline V gene data show CDR1 as SGHTA and CDR2 as FQGNSA. CDR3 length: 16 residues. V was pared by 6 bases and J by 6 bases, with 16 bases of the junction left unmatched. The CDR3 nucleotides read TGTGCCAGCAGTTACCGGGACAGTGGTGCAATGAATGGCTACACCTTC. The encoded protein is CASSYRDSGAMNGYTF. The full variable domain, in which reference TRBV7-2 and TRBJ1-2 provide the parts outside the CDR3, is GAGVSQSPSNKVTEKGKDVELRCDPISGHTALYWYRQSLGQGLEFLIYFQGNSAPDKSGLPSDRFSAERTGGSVSTLTIQRTQQEDSAVYLCASSYRDSGAMNGYTFGSGTRLTVV.

The table lists this clonotype with a few counts. The chain recombines TRBV7-7 with TRBJ2-5; 8 nucleotides agree with TRBD1. CDR3 size: 14 residues. V dropped 6 bases and J dropped 4; count of bases not matched to a gene: 7. Looked up from germline, CDR1 is SSHAT and CDR2 is FNYEAQ (reference sequence). CDR3 residues: CASSSDRGSETQYF. In DNA, the CDR3 is TGTGCCAGCAGTTCCGACAGGGGATCAGAGACCCAGTACTTC.

This clonotype came up many times. This chain connects TRBV12-3 or TRBV12-4 to TRBJ2-1; TRBD2 matches 10 bases. This CDR3 is built from 13 residues. V was pared by 6 bases and J by 10 bases, with 6 bases of the junction left unmatched. The chain's CDR3 is CASRGLARREQFF. CDR3 nucleotides: TGTGCCAGCAGGGGACTAGCGAGGAGGGAGCAGTTCTTC.

V is TRBV28 and J is TRBJ2-7; TRBD1 matches at 7 bases. CDR1 MDHEN and CDR2 SYDVKM come from the germline V gene. This CDR3 has 12 residues. V gave up 8 bases and J gave up 2 bases; unmatched junction bases: 3. CDR3 bases: TGTGCCAGCCAGGACAGGACCTACGAGCAGTACTTC. Translated, it gives CASQDRTYEQYF.

This clonotype was seen a handful of times. The rearrangement uses TRBV21-1 and TRBJ2-7; the table names TRBD2, a call not compared with the DNA. TRBV21-1 is reported as a pseudogene. The CDR3 is made up of 14 amino acids. The CDR3 is CASSKGASGSEQYF. The CDR3 DNA reads as TGTGCCAGCAGCAAAGGGGCTAGCGGGAGCGAGCAGTACTTC.

The sample holds a few counts of this clonotype. The chain links TRBV29-1 to TRBJ2-5, with a tentative D call TRBD2 (5 bases). Germline-derived CDR1 and CDR2 are SQVTM and ANQGSEA. Trimming removed 0 bases from V and 2 bases from J, with 7 bases in between. CDR3 size: 13 residues. CDR3 nucleotides: TGCAGCGTTGAAGAATGGGAGCAAGAGACCCAGTACTTC. This sequence encodes CSVEEWEQETQYF. The full variable domain, rest sourced from reference TRBV29-1 and TRBJ2-5, is SAVISQKPSRDICQRGTSLTIQCQVDSQVTMMFWYRQQPGQSLTLIATANQGSEATYESGFVIDKFPISRPNLTFSTLTVSNMSPEDSSIYLCSVEEWEQETQYFGPGTRLLVL.

This clonotype was seen repeatedly, ten times or more. This chain joins TRBV9 and TRBJ2-7, with D perhaps matching TRBD1 (7 bases). This CDR3 comprises 19 residues. V shed 3 bases and J shed 2 bases, with 27 bases lying between them. The germline gives CDR1 SGDLS, CDR2 YYNGEE. Here the CDR3 reads CASSANHFDPGGSPYEQYF. In DNA form, the CDR3 reads TGTGCCAGCAGCGCTAACCACTTCGACCCAGGGGGGTCACCCTACGAGCAGTACTTC.

This clonotype has more than one count but fewer than ten. The chain employs TRBV6-4 and TRBJ2-3; D not certain. The CDR3 runs to 13 residues. Germline CDR1 and CDR2: MRHNA and SNTAGT. Trimming pared 0 bases from V and 6 bases from J, leaving 7 bases between. The CDR3 coding sequence is TGTGCCAGCAGTGACTCAGAGCTGGATACGCAGTATTTT. It is translated as CASSDSELDTQYF.

The chain joins TRBV30 to TRBJ2-3; D not certain. V was shortened by 3 bases and J by 1 base, with 8 bases between the two germline ends. Germline assignment: CDR1 GTSNPN and CDR2 SVGIG (reference sequence). This CDR3 region has 13 residues. The CDR3, as DNA: TGTGCCTGGAGGAAGAAGGGCACAGATACGCAGTATTTT. It codes for CAWRKKGTDTQYF.

The gene calls are TRBV7-3 and TRBJ2-1; no clear D. V lost 1 base and J lost 10, with 11 bases in between. The germline V gene encodes CDR1 SGHTA and CDR2 FQGTGA. This CDR3 is built from 13 residues. This chain's CDR3 is CASSLSLGPEQFF. As DNA, the CDR3 is TGTGCCAGCAGCTTAAGTTTAGGGCCCGAGCAGTTCTTC. Drawing the rest from reference TRBV7-3 and TRBJ2-1, the complete variable domain is GAGVSQTPSNKVTEKGKYVELRCDPISGHTALYWYRQSLGQGPEFLIYFQGTGAADDSGLPNDRFFAVRPEGSVSTLKIQRTERGDSAVYLCASSLSLGPEQFFGPGTRLTVL.

As DNA, the CDR3 is TGCGCCAGCAGCCAAGATTTTCTAGCGGGAGGAGATACGCAGTATTTT. Amino acid sequence: CASSQDFLAGGDTQYF. The J gene is TRBJ2-3, the V gene TRBV4-3, with TRBD2 identical over 11 bases. V was pared by 0 bases and J by 5 bases, with 4 bases of the junction left unmatched. This CDR3 is built from 16 residues. Germline V gene data show CDR1 as LGHNA and CDR2 as YSLEER.

The genes are TRBV4-3 and TRBJ2-2, with D possibly being TRBD2 (6 bases). The CDR3 runs to 14 residues. Germline values: CDR1 LGHNA, CDR2 YSLEER. The V gene lost 4 bases and the J gene lost 7 bases, with 13 bases spanning the gap. DNA of the CDR3: TGCGCCAGCAGCCCGGGACTTTGGGGCGGGGAGCTGTTTTTT. The encoded protein is CASSPGLWGGELFF.

As concerns this clonotype: With a much larger clone just one base away, this may be a read error. The rearrangement joins TRBV29-1 to TRBJ2-1, with 10 bases aligning to TRBD1. CDR1 SQVTM and CDR2 ANQGSEA come from the germline V gene. The CDR3 covers 16 residues. V dropped 4 bases and J dropped 13; count of bases not matched to a gene: 19. This CDR3 is CSVGIGGQGFSETQFF. In DNA form, the CDR3 reads TGCAGCGTTGGGATTGGGGGACAGGGGTTTTCTGAGACCCAGTTCTTC.

This sequence joins TRBV6-1 and TRBJ2-5, with 11 bases identical to TRBD2. The trim removed 4 bases at V and 11 bases at J, leaving 12 bases unmatched. CDR1 and CDR2 from the germline V gene are MNHNS and SASEGT. The CDR3 totals 15 residues. The CDR3 protein is CASSALAGGHNEQYF. For the CDR3, the DNA is TGTGCCAGCAGTGCCCTAGCGGGGGGCCACAATGAGCAGTACTTC.

Turning to this clonotype: A single base separates this from a much larger clone, so it may be a read error. The gene calls are TRBV29-1 and TRBJ2-1, with TRBD2 identical over 9 bases. The end of the DNA fits TRBJ2-7 better, so the J call may be wrong. The CDR3 runs 15 residues. The V gene's germline CDR1 is SQVTM and CDR2 ANQGSEA. In DNA, the CDR3 is TGCAGCGTTACCATTGGAGCGGGAGGCTTCAATGAGCAGTACTTC. Its protein is CSVTIGAGGFNEQYF.